This TCR beta chain came from a study of CD8 T cell repertoires and HIV-1 epitope variants. The wider study: Separate wells received one of Twenty-five Gag or Nef variant peptides. 1M T cells were kept uncultured as a baseline.

Broader study findings: This assay reports beta chains of antigen-expanded cells, not T cell function.

Data came from immunoSEQ multiplex PCR; TCRdb stores just in-frame clones and leaves some out. This sample has around 5,100 clones, with about 65% found just once. The V gene's germline CDR1 is SGHVS and CDR2 FNYEAQ. This CDR3 contains 13 residues. V shed 5 bases and J shed 0 bases, with 7 bases lying between them. As regards this clone: Antigen specificity is unknown.

Sequenced material: cultured CD8+ T cells derived from PBMCs. The chain recombines TRBV7-6 with TRBJ1-1; weak D call: TRBD1 (5 bases). This TCR came from a male donor with HIV. CDR3 loop: CASSRGMNTEAFF. Written as DNA, the CDR3 is TGTGCCAGCAGCCGGGGCATGAACACTGAAGCTTTCTTT.